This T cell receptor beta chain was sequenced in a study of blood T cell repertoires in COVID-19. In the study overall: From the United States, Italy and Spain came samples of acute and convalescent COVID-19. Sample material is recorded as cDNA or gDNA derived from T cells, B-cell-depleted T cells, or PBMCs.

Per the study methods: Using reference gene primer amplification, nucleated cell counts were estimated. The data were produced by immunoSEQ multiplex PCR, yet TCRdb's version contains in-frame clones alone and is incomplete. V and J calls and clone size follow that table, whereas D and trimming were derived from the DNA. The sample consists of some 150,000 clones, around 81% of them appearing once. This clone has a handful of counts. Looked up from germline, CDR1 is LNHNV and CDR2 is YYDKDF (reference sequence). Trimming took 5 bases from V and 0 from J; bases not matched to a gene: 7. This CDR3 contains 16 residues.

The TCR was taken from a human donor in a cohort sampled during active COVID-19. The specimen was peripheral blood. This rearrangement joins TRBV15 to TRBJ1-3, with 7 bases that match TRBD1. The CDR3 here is CATSETGTDSGNTIYF. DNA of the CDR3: TGTGCCACCAGCGAAACAGGGACAGACTCTGGAAACACCATATATTTT.